This T cell receptor beta chain was found in a study of OX40 agonist ivuxolimab in advanced cancers. Notes on the research overall: The costimulatory receptor OX40 (CD134) was targeted by ivuxolimab, a fully human IgG2 agonistic monoclonal antibody. Peripheral TCRbeta sequencing was intended to test whether TCR sequence diversity was altered and clonal T-cell expansion was caused by ivuxolimab. In the dose-escalation cohort, 82.7% of patients were male, and the mean age was around 60 years, with a range of 23 to 79. Intravenous ivuxolimab was administered to patients every 2 weeks at six dose levels: 0.01, 0.1, 0.3, 1.5, 3 and 10 mg/kg. Partial responses occurred in three dose-escalation patients, of whom one had hepatocellular carcinoma and two had cutaneous melanoma. The paper covers the monotherapy dose-escalation part of the phase I ivuxolimab trial, which included N of about 50 patients. Of the roughly 53 patients in dose escalation, about 20 had hepatocellular carcinoma, some 15 had melanoma, 9 had renal cell carcinoma and 9 had head and neck cancer. Patients were allowed to have had prior anti-PD-1, anti-PD-L1 or anti-CTLA-4 therapy, and roughly two fifths of the dose-escalation patients had been treated with checkpoint inhibitors.

Genomic DNA was extracted from sorted cells for sequencing of the TCRbeta CDR3 region. TCRbeta CDR3 regions were sequenced using the immunoSEQ Assay. TCRdb mirrors the immuneACCESS table, restricted to in-frame sequences. Some clones are absent from its copies; in checked studies, under half trace to an unresolved V gene, and the reason for the others is unknown. Present in this sample are about 71,000 clones, about 94% of which were seen just once. 15% to 18% of the sample is held by the ten biggest clonotypes. What the study reported, not specific to this receptor: Low levels of normalized T-cell clonal expansion were also shown by some nonresponding patients. The antigen specificity of the clonally expanded peripheral T cells was not determined. In partial responders in the 0.1-3.0 mg/kg groups, normalized peripheral clonal expansion was found to be among the lowest, especially among CD8+ T cells. Clonal expansion of both CD4+ and CD8+ blood T cells was observed from baseline to week 6 at doses 0.1 to 3.0 mg/kg. On average, CD8+ T cells showed more expanded clones than CD4+ T cells after ivuxolimab.

The trial excluded patients who had a history of autoimmune disease or who were on systemic immunosuppression. Peripheral blood for TCR sequencing was drawn from every dose cohort at baseline, at cycle 4 day 1 and at cycle 7 day 1. The samples were taken from a phase I, first-in-human, multicenter, open-label dose-escalation trial of ivuxolimab. The trial enrolled adults with locally advanced or metastatic head and neck squamous cell, hepatocellular, melanoma or renal cell carcinoma. CD4+ and CD8+ T cells were sorted separately from peripheral blood before TCR sequencing. This clone was detected only once. The antigen it binds to is not known. Per-nucleotide qualities are absent, and no much larger clonotype sits a single base away. The receptor was isolated from an adult with an advanced solid tumor such as melanoma, head and neck, liver or kidney cancer. This specimen was CD4+ or CD8+ T cells sorted from blood, taken in a trial of the OX40 agonist ivuxolimab.

In nucleotides, the sequence is TGTGCCAGCAGCGGGACAGAGCTTTATGGCAATCAGCCCCAGCATTTT. The translation is CASSGTELYGNQPQHF. The receptor chain draws on TRBV19 and TRBJ1-5, with TRBD1 matching 7 junction bases. There are 16 amino acids in the CDR3, from cysteine to phenylalanine inclusive. This entry keeps only the CDR3 DNA: 48 bases, framed from base 1. Based on the germline V gene (reference sequence), the CDR1 and CDR2 sequences are LNHDA and SQIVND. Trimming takes 9 bases off V and 2 bases off J; junction bases not matched to a gene: 13. This CDR3, with the reference TRBV19 and TRBJ1-5 proteins standing in past its ends, gives the full variable domain DGGITQSPKYLFRKEGQNVTLSCEQNLNHDAMYWYRQDPGQGLRLIYYSQIVNDFQKGDIAEGYSVSREKKESFPLTVTSAQKNPTAFYLCASSGTELYGNQPQHFGDGTRLSIL.